These T cell receptor beta chains were read from a single sample in a study of T-cell reconstitution after alpha-beta-depleted transplantation in children. TCRdb re-called the PCR reads through MiXCR, storing one row per CDR3 protein. The table records about 160,000 distinct CDR3 sequences, around 10% of them present only once. The starting material was PBMCs, obtained before TCRalphabeta/CD19-depleted stem cell transplant. These receptor sequences come from a boy between 2 and 10 years old with acute myeloid leukemia, due to receive a stem cell transplant. Each CDR3 is given with its conserved first and last residue.

j_gene,v_gene,CDR3aa
TRBJ2-1,TRBV5-1,CASSLVRVSYNEQFF
TRBJ2-1,TRBV19,CASTLAWGYNEQFF
TRBJ1-1,TRBV6-2/TRBV6-3,CASSDRGEAFF
TRBJ1-2,TRBV4-1,CASSQDRAGLLYGYTF
TRBJ1-4,TRBV30,CAWGPQGTGKLFF
TRBJ2-1,TRBV5-1,CASSSDPGSGYEQFF
TRBJ2-3,TRBV4-1,CASSQVRLAVTDTQYF
TRBJ2-5,TRBV27,CASSLSSGVGETQYF
TRBJ2-1,TRBV3-1,CATCQEVTGRWGNEQFF
TRBJ2-1,TRBV28,CASSFGSGDEQFF
TRBJ2-7,TRBV14,CASSLAGGHEQYF
TRBJ2-3,TRBV20-1,CSALGAGGRIDTQYF
TRBJ1-3,TRBV29-1,CSVAGTDSSGNTIYF
TRBJ2-1,TRBV2,CASRVSGSYNEQFF
TRBJ1-6,TRBV28,CASSWGRWNSPLHF
TRBJ1-1,TRBV5-1,CASSPLGRERVGAFF
TRBJ2-3,TRBV20-1,CSAWGGTDTQYF
TRBJ1-2,TRBV19,CASGQGLGAETF
TRBJ1-1,TRBV5-1,CASSFRGHGSNPEAFF
TRBJ1-2,TRBV4-1,CASSQDRRAGYTF
TRBJ1-4,TRBV5-1,CASSTQGAHEKLFF
TRBJ2-6,TRBV20-1,CSAREGWGSGANVLTF